This TCR beta chain was recovered during a study of CD8 T cells in Susac syndrome (dated 2019 in TCRdb). Background on the whole study: Whether CD8+ T cell activation and differentiation in Susac syndrome was antigen driven was tested using repertoire sequencing. Clonality of the CD8+ T cell repertoire was compared between over 10 healthy donors, approximately 14 Susac syndrome patients and roughly 16 multiple sclerosis patients.

The germline V end is reduced by 4 bases and the J end by 5 bases; junction bases left unmatched: 10. There are 15 amino acids in the CDR3, from cysteine to phenylalanine inclusive. Left in the record is the CDR3 DNA by itself, 45 bases read in frame from the first base. Sequences MDHEN (CDR1) and SYDVKM (CDR2) are obtained from the germline V gene. General findings and caveats noted by the study authors: The TCR sequencing and HLA analysis was acknowledged to have included a relatively small number of individuals.

RNA was extracted using the RNeasy kit, and roughly 0.45 to 1 microgram was reverse transcribed with random hexamers. The immunoSEQ multiplex PCR assay, covering 54 Vbeta and 13 Jbeta segments, was used to amplify TCR beta CDR3 regions. PCR amplification bias was corrected using a synthetic template baseline for primer optimization and computational correction. Per the authors' processing: Reads were assigned to V, D and J genes according to IMGT and analyzed in immunoSEQ Analyzer, with only productive sequences retained. Clonality was calculated as one minus the Shannon entropy normalized by log2 of the number of productive unique sequences. For each patient and control, public and private clones were evaluated among the 100 most prevalent clones. Susac-specific clones were defined as absent from healthy and MS cohorts, approximately 1,000 published viral clones and other ImmuneACCESS disease sequences. TCRdb reworked the public reads: Q25 trimming with fastp, MiXCR clone assembly, productive beta chains retained. Entries that share a CDR3 protein sequence are merged under the most common genes and DNA. For this entry, the V and J calls and clone size follow TCRdb and not the study's own pipeline. For this sample the table gives 130,000 or so distinct CDR3 sequences, of which around 90% were detected only once. Jointly, the top ten make up 0.24% of the sample.

This clonotype has just one count. Its recognized antigen is unknown. There are no base qualities to consult, and no much larger clone falls within one base. One read alone is weak evidence. High-throughput TCR beta sequencing profiled peripheral blood CD8+ and CD4+ T cells from healthy donors, Susac syndrome patients and multiple sclerosis patients. The multiple sclerosis controls were treatment-naive patients who had stable or active relapsing-remitting disease and met the revised McDonald criteria. CD8+ TEMRA cells were enriched by FACS, while bulk CD8+ and CD4+ T cells were purified by magnetic negative isolation. Blood was collected in EDTA tubes and processed within 24 hours, with PBMCs isolated through density gradient centrifugation. PBMCs intended for TCR sequencing were cryopreserved in liquid nitrogen and thawed later in a water bath at 37 degrees C. A purity of at least 90% was achieved for sorted or isolated CD4+, CD8+ and CD8+ TEMRA cells.

The sequence came from a human donor with multiple sclerosis. The V and J segments used are TRBV28 and TRBJ1-2; TRBD1 fits 7 bases in the junction. Sequenced material: CD8+ T cells from PBMCs. Here the CDR3 is given as CASSSPSTGIYGYTF. The DNA is as follows: TGTGCCAGCAGTTCCCCGTCGACAGGGATATATGGCTACACCTTC.